This TCR beta chain is drawn from a study of blood T cell repertoires in COVID-19 (dated by TCRdb to 2020 to 2022). Context from the whole study: The collaborator samples originated in the United States, Italy and Spain and spanned the acute and convalescent phases of COVID-19. Nearly every sample came with metadata listing a de-identified subject ID, COVID-19 status, age in years and sex. The repertoires were released in a freely available public database intended as a resource for research on the immune response to SARS-CoV-2. HLA class I and class II types, where available, came from metadata supplied by the sample provider rather than from assay-based typing. Samples were obtained from the ongoing ImmuneRACE study (first 160 participants) and from 1,254 subjects provided by 6 global collaborators. The prospective study material was composed of cDNA or gDNA derived from T cells, B-cell-depleted T cells, or PBMCs. Deeply sampled blood TCRbeta repertoires from subjects exposed to, actively infected with, or recovered from COVID-19 were included in the dataset.

TCRbeta CDR3 regions were amplified from genomic DNA by means of the immunoSEQ Assay, a bias-controlled multiplex PCR. From the authors' description of their analysis: Within the assay, amplification of reference gene primers was used to estimate how many nucleated cells each sample contained. Sequence reads were collapsed and filtered to measure the absolute abundance of every unique TCRbeta CDR3 rearrangement. Productive Simpson clonality was computed per sample as the square root of Simpson's diversity index over productive rearrangements. TCRdb stores this immuneACCESS table with in-frame sequences only. Part of the clones is absent; in the studies checked, under half of the shortfall reflects unresolved V genes, and no reason is known for the rest. That table furnishes V, J and clone size, whereas the DNA furnished D and trimming. For this sample there are approximately 150,000 clones; less than 85% appear just once. In total, the top ten clones hold about a sixth of the sample.

The germline V gene gives CDR1 as KGHDR and CDR2 as SFDVKD. Spanning cysteine to phenylalanine, the CDR3 consists of 15 amino acids. The DNA shown is the 45-base CDR3, in frame from base 1. V ends up 9 bases short and J 1 base short, with an unmatched junction base count of 7. This clone was found once. The specificity of this receptor is unknown. No much larger clone is present one base from it, and per-base qualities are unavailable. What the study reported, not specific to this receptor: The quantity of clinical and demographic metadata differed by source and by participant and was supplied without curation.

Enrolling through a virtual design, the prospective study's participants ranged in age from roughly 18 to 90 years and lived across more than 20 United States geographic areas. In the prospective study, participants were assigned to cohorts based on the clinical history participants reported in a screening survey and a study questionnaire. For ImmuneRACE Cohort 3, a participant was defined as recovered based on two consecutive negative NP/OP PCR tests, clearance by a healthcare professional, or resolution of symptoms. In the prospective study, mobile phlebotomists collected whole blood, serum and a nasopharyngeal or oropharyngeal swab from each participant. Additional blood draws and questionnaires over an approximately 2-month period could optionally be provided by prospective study participants. Before DNA extraction, prospective study blood samples were shipped either frozen or at room temperature.

Sequenced material: PBMCs or T cells enriched from blood (not recorded which). The chain couples TRBV24-1 to TRBJ2-5, with 10 junctional bases fitting TRBD2. The source of this sequence is a man between 60 and 75 years old who had recovered from COVID-19. The bases read TGTGCCACCGGAACTAGCGGGAACTCCCAAGAGACCCAGTACTTC. This is translated as CATGTSGNSQETQYF.